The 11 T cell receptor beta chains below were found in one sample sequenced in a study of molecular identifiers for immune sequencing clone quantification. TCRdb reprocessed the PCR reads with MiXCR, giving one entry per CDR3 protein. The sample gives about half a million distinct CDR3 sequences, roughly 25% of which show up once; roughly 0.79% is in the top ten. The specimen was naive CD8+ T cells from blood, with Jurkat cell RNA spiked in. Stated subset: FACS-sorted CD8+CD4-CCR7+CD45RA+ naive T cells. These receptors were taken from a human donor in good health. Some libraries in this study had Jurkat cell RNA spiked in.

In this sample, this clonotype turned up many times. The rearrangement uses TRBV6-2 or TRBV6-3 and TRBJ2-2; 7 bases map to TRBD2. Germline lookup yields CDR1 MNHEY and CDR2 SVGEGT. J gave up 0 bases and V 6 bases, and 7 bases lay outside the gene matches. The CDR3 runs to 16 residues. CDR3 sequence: CASRHPSGTNTGELFF. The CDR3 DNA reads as TGTGCCAGCAGACACCCTAGCGGCACGAACACCGGGGAGCTGTTTTTT.

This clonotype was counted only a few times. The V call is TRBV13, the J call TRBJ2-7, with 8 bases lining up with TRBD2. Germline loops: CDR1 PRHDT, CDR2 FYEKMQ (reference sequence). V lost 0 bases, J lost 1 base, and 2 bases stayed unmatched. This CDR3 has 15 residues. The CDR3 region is CASSLGTSVSYEQYF. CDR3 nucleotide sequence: TGTGCCAGCAGCTTAGGGACTAGCGTATCCTACGAGCAGTACTTC.

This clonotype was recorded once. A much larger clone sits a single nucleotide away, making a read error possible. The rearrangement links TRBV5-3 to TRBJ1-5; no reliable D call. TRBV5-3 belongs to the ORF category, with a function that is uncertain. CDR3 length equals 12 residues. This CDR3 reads CASSSGRQPQHF. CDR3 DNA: TGTGCCAGCAGCTCGGGTCGGCAGCCCCAGCATTTT.

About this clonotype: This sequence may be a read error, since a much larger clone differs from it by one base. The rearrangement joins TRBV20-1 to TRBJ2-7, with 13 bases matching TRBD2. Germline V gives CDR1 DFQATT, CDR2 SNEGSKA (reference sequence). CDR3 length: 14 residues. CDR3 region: CSARGLAGNYELYF. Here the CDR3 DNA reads TGCAGTGCTAGGGGACTAGCGGGGAACTACGAGCTGTACTTC.

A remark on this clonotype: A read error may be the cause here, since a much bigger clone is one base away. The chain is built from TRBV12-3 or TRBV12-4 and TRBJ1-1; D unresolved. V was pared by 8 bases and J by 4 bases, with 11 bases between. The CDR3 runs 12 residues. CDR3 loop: CASGYKGTEAFF. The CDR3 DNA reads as TGTGCCAGCGGTTATAAGGGCACTGAAGCTTTCTTT.

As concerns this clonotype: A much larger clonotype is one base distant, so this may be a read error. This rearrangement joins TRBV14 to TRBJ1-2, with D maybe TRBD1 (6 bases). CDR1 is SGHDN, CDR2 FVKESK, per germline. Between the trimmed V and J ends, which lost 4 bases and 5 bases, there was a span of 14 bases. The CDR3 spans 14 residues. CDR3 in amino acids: CASSPWGQGYGYTF. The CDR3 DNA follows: TGTGCCAGCAGCCCCTGGGGACAAGGTTATGGCTACACCTTC.

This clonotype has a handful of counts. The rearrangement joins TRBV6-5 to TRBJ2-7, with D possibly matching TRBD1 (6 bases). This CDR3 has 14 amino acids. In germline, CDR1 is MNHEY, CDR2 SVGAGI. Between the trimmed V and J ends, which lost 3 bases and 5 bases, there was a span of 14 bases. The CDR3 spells CASSYRTGHNEQYF. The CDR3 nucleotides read TGTGCCAGCAGTTATCGTACAGGGCACAACGAGCAGTACTTC.

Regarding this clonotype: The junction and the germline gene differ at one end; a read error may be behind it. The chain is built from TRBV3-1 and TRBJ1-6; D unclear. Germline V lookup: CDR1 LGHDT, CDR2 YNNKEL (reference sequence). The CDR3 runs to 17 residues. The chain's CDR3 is CTSSQDLGSSYNSPLHF. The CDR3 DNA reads TGTACCAGCAGCCAAGATTTGGGGAGCTCCTATAATTCACCCCTCCACTTT.

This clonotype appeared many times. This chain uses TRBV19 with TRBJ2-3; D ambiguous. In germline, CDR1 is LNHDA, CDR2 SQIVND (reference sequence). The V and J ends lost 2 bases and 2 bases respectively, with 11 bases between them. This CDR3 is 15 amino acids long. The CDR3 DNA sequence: TGTGCCAGTAGTATACGGCAGGCCTCCACAGATACGCAGTATTTT. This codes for CASSIRQASTDTQYF.

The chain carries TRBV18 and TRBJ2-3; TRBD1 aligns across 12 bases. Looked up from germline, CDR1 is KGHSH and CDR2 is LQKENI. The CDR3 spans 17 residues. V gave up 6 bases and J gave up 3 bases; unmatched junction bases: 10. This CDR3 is CASSHPGQGARTDTQYF. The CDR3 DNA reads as TGTGCCAGCTCCCACCCGGGACAGGGGGCTCGTACAGATACGCAGTATTTT.

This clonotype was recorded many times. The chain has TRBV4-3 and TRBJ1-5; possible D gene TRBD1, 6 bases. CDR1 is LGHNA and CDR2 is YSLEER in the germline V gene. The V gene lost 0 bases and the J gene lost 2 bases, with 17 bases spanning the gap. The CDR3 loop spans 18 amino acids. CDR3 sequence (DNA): TGCGCCAGCAGCCAAGAGGTCCCCGGGGGGCTTGGCAATCAGCCCCAGCATTTT. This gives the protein CASSQEVPGGLGNQPQHF.